Below are 8 T cell receptor beta chains sequenced from a single sample in a study of cytomegalovirus exposure and HLA in healthy donors (dated by TCRdb to the late 2010s). To prepare the library, the immunoSEQ multiplex PCR assay was applied. For the multiplex PCR, a mixture combining 60 forward primers for TCR Vbeta segments and 13 reverse primers for TCR Jbeta segments was used. TCRdb limited this immuneACCESS table to in-frame rearrangements with V and J called. A share of clones is missing; checked studies link under half to unresolved V genes, and the rest is unexplained. The sample table holds 140,000 or so clones, of which over 75% were seen once. Jointly, the top ten make up around 0.5% of the sample. Sequencing was performed on PBMCs. The receptors were gathered from a middle-aged woman in good health and CMV-seronegative.

The chain combines TRBV2 with TRBJ2-5; a weak D match, TRBD1 (5 bases). The CDR3 extends over 13 amino acids. From germline, CDR1 is SNHLY and CDR2 FYNNEI. Trimming removed 5 bases from V and 2 bases from J, with 9 bases in between. In DNA form, the CDR3 reads TGTGCCAGCAGTACGGACACGCAAGAGACCCAGTACTTC. The encoded protein is CASSTDTQETQYF.

The J gene is TRBJ2-7, the V gene TRBV6-6; 7 nucleotides match TRBD2. V shed 7 bases, J shed 1 base, and the junction held 7 bases outside the gene matches. The length of the CDR3 is 14 residues. Germline V CDR1 and CDR2: MNHNY, SVGAGI (reference sequence). CDR3 DNA sequence: TGTGCCAGCATGGCTAGCGGTAGTTCCTACGAGCAGTACTTC. Its translation: CASMASGSSYEQYF.

In this sample, this clone turned up once. The genes are TRBV27 and TRBJ2-7; D is ambiguous. The CDR3 runs to 13 residues. Germline loops: CDR1 MNHEY, CDR2 SMNVEV (reference sequence). Trimming cost V 8 bases and J 6 bases, with 17 bases left between them. DNA of the CDR3: TGTGCCAGCGGCCATCCCCCTCCGGGCGAGCAGTACTTC. Translating gives CASGHPPPGEQYF.

CDR3 protein: CASSLGTEETQYF. The CDR3 DNA reads TGTGCCAGCAGCTTAGGAACAGAAGAGACCCAGTACTTC. J is TRBJ2-5 and V is TRBV7-8; no reliable D call. Trimming took 1 base from V and 3 from J, leaving 6 bases between them. The CDR3 contains 13 residues. Germline CDR1 reads SGHVS; CDR2 reads FQNEAQ.

This chain links TRBV28 with TRBJ2-1; possibly TRBD2 for D (5 bases). The germline V gene encodes CDR1 MDHEN and CDR2 SYDVKM. The V and J ends lost 6 bases and 5 bases respectively, with 14 bases between them. The CDR3 is 14 amino acids. The DNA of the CDR3 is TGTGCCAGCAGCAACTCCCGGAGGAACAATGAGCAGTTCTTC. Encoded protein: CASSNSRRNNEQFF.

The V gene is TRBV2, the J gene TRBJ2-5; TRBD2 agrees at 10 bases. With 4 bases clipped from V and 4 bases from J, the junction kept 0 bases outside the gene matches. The length of the CDR3 is 13 residues. Per the germline V gene, CDR1 is SNHLY and CDR2 is FYNNEI. The CDR3 DNA is TGTGCCAGCAGTGGACTAGCGGGAGAGACCCAGTACTTC. Protein product: CASSGLAGETQYF. Variable domain in full (rest from reference TRBV2 and TRBJ2-5): EPEVTQTPSHQVTQMGQEVILRCVPISNHLYFYWYRQILGQKVEFLVSFYNNEISEKSEIFDDQFSVERPDGSNFTLKIRSTKLEDSAMYFCASSGLAGETQYFGPGTRLLVL.

This clone has just a few counts. The chain combines TRBV6-1 with TRBJ2-7; D might be TRBD2 (5 bases). The CDR3 is 14 residues long. V was trimmed by 2 bases and J by 7 bases, leaving 15 bases between them. The V gene's germline CDR1 is MNHNS and CDR2 SASEGT. The CDR3, as DNA: TGTGCCAGCAGTGAACGGATTGGAGGTTCGGAGCAGTACTTC. The encoded protein is CASSERIGGSEQYF.

This clone is a singleton in its sample. This chain joins TRBV18 and TRBJ2-7; 8 nucleotides match TRBD1. CDR1 is KGHSH and CDR2 is LQKENI in the germline V gene. The CDR3 runs to 16 residues. The V gene end was trimmed by 6 bases and the J gene end by 1 base; junction bases not matched to a gene: 11. CDR3 DNA sequence: TGTGCCAGCTCTCTTAGGGGGCGGACAGGGTCCTACGAGCAGTACTTC. As protein: CASSLRGRTGSYEQYF.